This record covers a single T cell receptor (beta chain). The antigen is not known. The source of the sample is a study of siplizumab effects on memory and regulatory T cells. Study observations and caveats: Siplizumab produced a significant drop in alloreactive sequences attributable to unstimulated CD4+ memory cells. Apparently key alloresponse contributors, naive T cells also seemed more diverse than memory cells. The average Treg-derived proportion among mappable alloreactive CD4+ clones was 65% to 70% with siplizumab versus about 28% in controls.

Here immunoSEQ multiplex PCR was the method, and the copy in TCRdb shows in-frame clones only, minus some. The sample has about 110,000 clones; 92% are singletons. CDR1 SGHNT and CDR2 YYREEE come from the germline V gene (reference sequence). Deletions cut 5 bases from V and 5 bases from J, with 10 bases between. The CDR3 has 12 residues. The sample taken for sequencing was Tregs sorted from blood. The chain has TRBV5-4 and TRBJ1-2; D is undetermined. This receptor was identified in a human donor in good health. As DNA, the CDR3 is TGTGCCAGCAGTTTACTCGGGTATGGCTACACCTTC. Residues: CASSLLGYGYTF.